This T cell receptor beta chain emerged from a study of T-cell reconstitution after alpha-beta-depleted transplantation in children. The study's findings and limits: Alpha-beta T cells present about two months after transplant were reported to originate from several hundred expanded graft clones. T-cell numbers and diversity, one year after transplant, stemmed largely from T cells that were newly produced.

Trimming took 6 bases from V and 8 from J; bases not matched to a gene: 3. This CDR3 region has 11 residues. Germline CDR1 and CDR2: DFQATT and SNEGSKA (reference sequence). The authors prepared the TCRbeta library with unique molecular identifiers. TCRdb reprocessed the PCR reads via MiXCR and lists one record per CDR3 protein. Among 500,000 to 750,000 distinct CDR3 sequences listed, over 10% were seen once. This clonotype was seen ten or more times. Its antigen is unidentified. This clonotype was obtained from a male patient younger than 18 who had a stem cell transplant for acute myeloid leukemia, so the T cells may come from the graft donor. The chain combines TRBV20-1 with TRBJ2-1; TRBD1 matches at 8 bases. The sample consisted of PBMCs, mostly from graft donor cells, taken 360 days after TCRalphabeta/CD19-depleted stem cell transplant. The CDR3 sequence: CSAQQGDEQFF. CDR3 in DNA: TGCAGTGCGCAACAGGGGGATGAGCAGTTCTTC.